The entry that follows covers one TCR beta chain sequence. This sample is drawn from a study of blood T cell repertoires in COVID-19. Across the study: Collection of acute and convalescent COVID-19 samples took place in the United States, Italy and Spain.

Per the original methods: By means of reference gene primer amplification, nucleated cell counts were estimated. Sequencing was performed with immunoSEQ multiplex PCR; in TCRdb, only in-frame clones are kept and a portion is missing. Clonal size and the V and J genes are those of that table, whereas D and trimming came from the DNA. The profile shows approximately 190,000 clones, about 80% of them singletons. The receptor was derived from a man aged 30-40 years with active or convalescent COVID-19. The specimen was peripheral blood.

This CDR3 reads CASSRAGQPGNTIYF. DNA of the CDR3: TGTGCCAGCTCTAGGGCCGGACAGCCTGGAAACACCATATATTTT. J is TRBJ1-3 and V is TRBV11-2, with a tentative D call TRBD1 (6 bases). Trimming stripped 8 bases from V and 2 bases from J, with 16 bases between. The CDR3 has 15 amino acids. CDR1 and CDR2 from the germline V gene are SGHAT and FQNNGV.